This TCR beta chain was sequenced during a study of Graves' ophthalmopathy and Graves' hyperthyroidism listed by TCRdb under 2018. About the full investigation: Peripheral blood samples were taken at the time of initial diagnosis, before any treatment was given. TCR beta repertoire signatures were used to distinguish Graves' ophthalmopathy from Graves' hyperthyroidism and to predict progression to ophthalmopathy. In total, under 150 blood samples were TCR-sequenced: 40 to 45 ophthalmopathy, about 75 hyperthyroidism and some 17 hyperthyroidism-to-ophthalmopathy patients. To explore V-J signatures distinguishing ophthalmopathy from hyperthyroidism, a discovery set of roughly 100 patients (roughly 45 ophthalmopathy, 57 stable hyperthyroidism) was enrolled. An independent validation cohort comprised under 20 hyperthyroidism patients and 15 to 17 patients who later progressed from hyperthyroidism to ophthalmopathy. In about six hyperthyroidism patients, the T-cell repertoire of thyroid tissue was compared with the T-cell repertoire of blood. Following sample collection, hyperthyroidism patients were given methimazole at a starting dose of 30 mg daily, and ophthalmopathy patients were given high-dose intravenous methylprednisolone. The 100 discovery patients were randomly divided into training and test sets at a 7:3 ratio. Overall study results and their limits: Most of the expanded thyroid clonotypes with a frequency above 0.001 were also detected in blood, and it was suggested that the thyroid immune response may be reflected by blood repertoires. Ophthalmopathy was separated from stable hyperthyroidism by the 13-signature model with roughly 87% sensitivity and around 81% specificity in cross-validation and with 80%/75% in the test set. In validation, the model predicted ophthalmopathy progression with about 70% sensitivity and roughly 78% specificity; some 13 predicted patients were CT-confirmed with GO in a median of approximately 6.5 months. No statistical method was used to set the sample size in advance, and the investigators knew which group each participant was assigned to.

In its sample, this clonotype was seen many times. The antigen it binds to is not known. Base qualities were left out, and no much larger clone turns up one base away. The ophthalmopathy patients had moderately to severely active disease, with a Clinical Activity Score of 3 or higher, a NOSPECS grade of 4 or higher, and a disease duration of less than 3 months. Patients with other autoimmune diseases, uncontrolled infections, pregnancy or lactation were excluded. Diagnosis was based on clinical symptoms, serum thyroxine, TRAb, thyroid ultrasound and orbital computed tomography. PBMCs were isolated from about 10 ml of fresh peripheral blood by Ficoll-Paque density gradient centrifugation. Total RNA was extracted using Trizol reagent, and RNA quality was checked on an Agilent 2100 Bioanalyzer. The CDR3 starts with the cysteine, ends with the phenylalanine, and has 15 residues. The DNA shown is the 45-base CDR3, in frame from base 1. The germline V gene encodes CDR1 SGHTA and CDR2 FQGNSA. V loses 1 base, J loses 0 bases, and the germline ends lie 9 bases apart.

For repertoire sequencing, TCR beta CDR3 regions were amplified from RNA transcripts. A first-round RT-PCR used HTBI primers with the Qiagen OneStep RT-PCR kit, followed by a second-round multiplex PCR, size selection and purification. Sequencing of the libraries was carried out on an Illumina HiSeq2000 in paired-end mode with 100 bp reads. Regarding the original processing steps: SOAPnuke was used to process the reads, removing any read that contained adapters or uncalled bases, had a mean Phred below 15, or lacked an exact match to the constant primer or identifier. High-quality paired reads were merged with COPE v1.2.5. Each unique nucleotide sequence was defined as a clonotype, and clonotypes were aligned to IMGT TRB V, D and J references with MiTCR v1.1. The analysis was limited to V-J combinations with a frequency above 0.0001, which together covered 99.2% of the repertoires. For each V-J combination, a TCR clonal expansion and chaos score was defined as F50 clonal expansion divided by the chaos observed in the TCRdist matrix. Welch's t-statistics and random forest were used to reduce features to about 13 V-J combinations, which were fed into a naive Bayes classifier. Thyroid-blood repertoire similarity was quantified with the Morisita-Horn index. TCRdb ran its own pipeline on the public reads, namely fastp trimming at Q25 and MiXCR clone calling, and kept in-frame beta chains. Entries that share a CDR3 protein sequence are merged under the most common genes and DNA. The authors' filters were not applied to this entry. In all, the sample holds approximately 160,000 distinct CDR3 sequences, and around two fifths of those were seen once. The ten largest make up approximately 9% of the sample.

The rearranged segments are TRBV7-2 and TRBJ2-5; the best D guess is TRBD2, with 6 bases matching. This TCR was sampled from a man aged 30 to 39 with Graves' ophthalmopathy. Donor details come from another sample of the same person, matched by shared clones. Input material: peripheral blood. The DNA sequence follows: TGTGCCAGCAGCTTAGACGGCGGGAACCAAGAGACCCAGTACTTC. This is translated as CASSLDGGNQETQYF.